This T cell receptor (beta chain) was captured by sequencing in a study of response to subunit inactivated influenza vaccine. The table lists this clonotype with a few counts. This CDR3 is 14 amino acids long. Trimming removed 6 bases from V and 1 base from J, with 15 bases in between. Germline V gene lookup returns CDR1 DFQATT and CDR2 SNEGSKA (reference sequence). From the RT-PCR reads, TCRdb called clonotypes with MiXCR, one entry per CDR3 protein. The repertoire consists of around 570,000 distinct CDR3 sequences, with about 11% occurring once and the leading ten covering roughly 9.6%. The same specimen was also included in a second study, on T cells expressing NK-cell markers. That paper states: For TCR beta, cDNA was produced by 5'RACE template switching with UMIs. TCR beta repertoires came from sorted CD3+CD56+NKG2C+, CD3+CD56+NKG2C- and CD3+CD56-NKG2C+ T cells.

The TCR was taken from a man between 50 and 59 years old who received an inactivated influenza vaccine. The sequencing here drew on PBMCs from blood, taken on the day of vaccination. The chain uses TRBV20-1 and TRBJ2-5, with D possibly TRBD1 on 7 matching bases. CDR3 sequence reads: CSAGAGQRQETQYF. The DNA for the CDR3 is TGCAGTGCCGGTGCGGGACAGCGCCAAGAGACCCAGTACTTC.